What follows describes a single TCR beta chain. Antigen: not known. At one of its ends the junction is not consistent with the germline gene, which may arise from a read error. The CDR3 contains 14 residues. CDR1 and CDR2 from the germline V gene are LNHDA and SQIVND (reference sequence). TCR beta CDR3 regions were amplified from RNA. With the HTBI primer set, the TCR CDR3 went through a first round of RT-PCR. Using its own MiXCR run on the multiplex PCR reads, TCRdb lists one record per CDR3 protein. The sample lists some 300,000 distinct CDR3 sequences; about 19% were seen once. The data are from a study of T cells in Graves' hyperthyroidism and ophthalmopathy. Study-wide points: Model predictions of ophthalmopathy came a median approximately seven months before onset.

Sequencing was done on a sample of blood. The chain links TRBV19 to TRBJ1-1; TRBD1 matches 8 bases. The source of this sequence is a man aged 50 to 59 with Graves' ophthalmopathy. The CDR3 loop reads CASGTRDRSTEVFF. For the CDR3, the DNA is TGTGCCAGTGGTACCAGGGACAGGAGTACTGAAGTTTTCTTT. Based on the CDR3 plus reference TRBV19 and TRBJ1-1, the full variable domain is DGGITQSPKYLFRKEGQNVTLSCEQNLNHDAMYWYRQDPGQGLRLIYYSQIVNDFQKGDIAEGYSVSREKKESFPLTVTSAQKNPTAFYLCASGTRDRSTEVFFGQGTRLTVV.